This section outlines one T cell receptor (beta chain) sequence together with its context. The record originates from a study of response to subunit inactivated influenza vaccine. Using its own MiXCR run on the RT-PCR reads, TCRdb lists one record per CDR3 protein. The table records 650,000 to 850,000 distinct CDR3 sequences, about 15% of them present only once. The germline CDR1 and CDR2 sequences are SGHVS and FQNEAQ. Unmatched junction bases numbered 8, after V lost 2 bases and J lost 3 bases. This CDR3 comprises 17 residues. V is TRBV7-8 and J is TRBJ2-4; TRBD2 agrees at 9 bases. This specimen was PBMCs from blood, taken about 14 days before vaccination. This sequence was found in a man aged 45-65 years who received an inactivated influenza vaccine. The CDR3 DNA reads as TGTGCCAGCAGCTTATCTCTAGCGCGGGAGGGCAAAAACATTCAGTACTTC. Translated, it gives CASSLSLAREGKNIQYF. The whole variable domain, filled in from reference TRBV7-8 and TRBJ2-4, reads GAGVSQSPRYKVAKRGQDVALRCDPISGHVSLFWYQQALGQGPEFLTYFQNEAQLDKSGLPSDRFFAERPEGSVSTLKIQRTQQEDSAVYLCASSLSLAREGKNIQYFGAGTRLSVL.